A single sample gave rise to the 2 T cell receptor beta chains below, sequenced in a study of blood T cell repertoires in COVID-19 (dated by TCRdb to 2018 to 2020). To prepare the library, the immunoSEQ multiplex PCR assay was applied. TCRdb mirrors the immuneACCESS table, restricted to in-frame sequences. Some clones are absent from its copies; in checked studies, under half trace to an unresolved V gene, and the reason for the others is unknown. This sample is represented by 65,000 to 85,000 clones; roughly nine tenths of them were singletons. Together, the top ten hold about 4.4% of the sample. The sequencing input was peripheral blood. Receptors originate from a man between 45 and 60 years old with active COVID-19.

The rearrangement joins TRBV11-1 to TRBJ1-2; perhaps TRBD1 as D (6 bases). This CDR3 spans 13 amino acids. With 5 bases removed from V and 7 bases from J, the gap between germline ends came to 14 bases. Germline V lookup: CDR1 SGHAT, CDR2 FQDESV (reference sequence). CDR3 residues: CASSPRGAIGYTF. The CDR3 bases are TGTGCCAGCAGCCCGCGGGGGGCGATTGGCTACACCTTC.

V is TRBV11-3 and J is TRBJ2-3; 8 nucleotides match TRBD2. V lost 2 bases to trimming and J lost 4 bases; unmatched junction nucleotides: 8. CDR1 and CDR2 (germline): SGHNT, YENEEA. The CDR3 runs 16 residues. The CDR3 loop is CASSLRSGGASDTQYF. CDR3 in DNA: TGTGCCAGCAGCTTACGGTCCGGGGGGGCCTCAGATACGCAGTATTTT.